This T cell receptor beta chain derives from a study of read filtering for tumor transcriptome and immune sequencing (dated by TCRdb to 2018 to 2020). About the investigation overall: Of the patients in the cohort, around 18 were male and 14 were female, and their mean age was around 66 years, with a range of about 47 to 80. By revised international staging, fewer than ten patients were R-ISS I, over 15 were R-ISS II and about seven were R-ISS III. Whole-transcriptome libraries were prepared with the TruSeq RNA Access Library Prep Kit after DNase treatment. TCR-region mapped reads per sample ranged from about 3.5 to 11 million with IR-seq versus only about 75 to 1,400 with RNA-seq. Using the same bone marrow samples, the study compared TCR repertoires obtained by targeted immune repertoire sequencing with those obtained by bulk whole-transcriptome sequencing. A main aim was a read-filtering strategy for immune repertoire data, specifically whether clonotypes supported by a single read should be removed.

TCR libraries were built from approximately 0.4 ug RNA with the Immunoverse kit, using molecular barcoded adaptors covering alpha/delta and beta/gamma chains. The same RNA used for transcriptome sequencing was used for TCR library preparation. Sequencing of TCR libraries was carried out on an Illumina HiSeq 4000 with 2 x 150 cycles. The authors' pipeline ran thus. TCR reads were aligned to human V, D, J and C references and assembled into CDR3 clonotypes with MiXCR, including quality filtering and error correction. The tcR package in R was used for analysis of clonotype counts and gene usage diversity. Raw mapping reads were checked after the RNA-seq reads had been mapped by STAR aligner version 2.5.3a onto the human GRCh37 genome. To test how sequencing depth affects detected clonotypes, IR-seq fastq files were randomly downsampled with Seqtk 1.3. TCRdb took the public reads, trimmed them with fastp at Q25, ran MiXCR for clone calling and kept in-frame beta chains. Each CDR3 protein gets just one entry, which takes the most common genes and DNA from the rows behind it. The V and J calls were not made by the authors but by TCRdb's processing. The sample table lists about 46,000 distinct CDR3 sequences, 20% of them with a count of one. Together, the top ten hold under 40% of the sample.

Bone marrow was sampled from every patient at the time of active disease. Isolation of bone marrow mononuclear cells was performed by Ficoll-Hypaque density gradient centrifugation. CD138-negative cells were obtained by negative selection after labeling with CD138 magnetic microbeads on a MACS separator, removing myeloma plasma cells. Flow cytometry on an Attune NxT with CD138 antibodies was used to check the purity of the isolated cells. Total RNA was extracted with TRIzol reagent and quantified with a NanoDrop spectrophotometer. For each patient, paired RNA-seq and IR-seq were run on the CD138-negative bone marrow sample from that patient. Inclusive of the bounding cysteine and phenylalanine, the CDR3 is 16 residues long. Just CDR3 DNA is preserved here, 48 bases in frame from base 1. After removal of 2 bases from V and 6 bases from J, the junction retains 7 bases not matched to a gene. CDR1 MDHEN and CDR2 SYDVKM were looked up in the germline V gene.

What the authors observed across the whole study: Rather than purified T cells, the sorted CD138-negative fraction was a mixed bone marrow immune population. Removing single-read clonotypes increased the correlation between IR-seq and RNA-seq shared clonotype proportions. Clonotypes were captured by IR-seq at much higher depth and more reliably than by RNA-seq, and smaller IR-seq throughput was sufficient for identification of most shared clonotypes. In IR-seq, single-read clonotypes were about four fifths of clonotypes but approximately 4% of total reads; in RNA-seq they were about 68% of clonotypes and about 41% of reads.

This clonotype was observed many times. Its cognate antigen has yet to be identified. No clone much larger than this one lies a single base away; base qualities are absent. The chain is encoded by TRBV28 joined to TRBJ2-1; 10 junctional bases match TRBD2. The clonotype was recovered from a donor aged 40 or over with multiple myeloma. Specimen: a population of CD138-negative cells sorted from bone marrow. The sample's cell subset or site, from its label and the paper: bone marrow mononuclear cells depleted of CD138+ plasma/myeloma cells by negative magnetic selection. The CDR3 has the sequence CASSLSLAGVRNEQFF. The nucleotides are TGTGCCAGCAGTTTAAGTCTAGCGGGAGTTCGCAATGAGCAGTTCTTC.